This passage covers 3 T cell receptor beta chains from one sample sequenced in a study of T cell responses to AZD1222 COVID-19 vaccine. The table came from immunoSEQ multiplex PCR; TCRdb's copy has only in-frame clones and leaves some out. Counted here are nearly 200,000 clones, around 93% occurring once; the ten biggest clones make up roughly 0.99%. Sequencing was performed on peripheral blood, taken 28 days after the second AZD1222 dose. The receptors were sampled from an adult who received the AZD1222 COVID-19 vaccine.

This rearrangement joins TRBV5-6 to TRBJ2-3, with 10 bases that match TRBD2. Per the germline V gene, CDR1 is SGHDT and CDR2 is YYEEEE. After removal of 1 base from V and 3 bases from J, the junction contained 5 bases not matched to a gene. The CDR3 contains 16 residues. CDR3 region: CASSLPTSGLTDTQYF. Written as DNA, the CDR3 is TGTGCCAGCAGCTTGCCGACTAGCGGGTTAACAGATACGCAGTATTTT.

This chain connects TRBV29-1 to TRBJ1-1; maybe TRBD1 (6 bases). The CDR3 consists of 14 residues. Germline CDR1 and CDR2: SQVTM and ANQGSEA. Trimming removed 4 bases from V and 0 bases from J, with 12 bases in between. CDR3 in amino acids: CSVVWGAVNTEAFF. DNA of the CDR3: TGCAGCGTTGTTTGGGGGGCCGTGAACACTGAAGCTTTCTTT.

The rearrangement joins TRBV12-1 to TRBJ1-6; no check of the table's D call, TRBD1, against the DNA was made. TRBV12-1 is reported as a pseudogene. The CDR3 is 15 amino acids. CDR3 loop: CASSFRQGRRPPLHF. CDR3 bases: TGTGCCAGCAGCTTCCGACAGGGGCGCCGCCCGCCCCTCCACTTT.